The 21 T cell receptor beta chains below all came from one sample that was sequenced in a study of blood T cell repertoires in COVID-19. The repertoire was sequenced with immunoSEQ multiplex PCR; TCRdb's copy has only in-frame clones and lacks some. The table has tens of thousands of clones, 90% seen once. Input material: peripheral blood. These receptor sequences come from a man aged 40-49 years with acute or convalescent COVID-19.

The genes are TRBV27 and TRBJ1-6; 7 nucleotides line up with TRBD1. CDR1 MNHEY and CDR2 SMNVEV come from the germline V gene (reference sequence). The CDR3 extends over 14 amino acids. Trimming removed 3 bases from V and 7 bases from J; junction bases left unmatched: 3. CDR3 protein: CASSLGQLNSPLHF. DNA of the CDR3: TGTGCCAGCAGTTTGGGACAGTTAAATTCACCCCTCCACTTT.

The chain couples TRBV5-4 to TRBJ1-1; D is unclear. V shed 4 bases and J shed 3 bases, with 7 bases lying between them. Germline V gene sequence: CDR1 SGHNT, CDR2 YYREEE (reference sequence). The CDR3 has 12 residues. CDR3 loop: CASSQVDTEAFF. CDR3 bases: TGTGCCAGCAGCCAGGTAGACACTGAAGCTTTCTTT. The full variable domain, with the rest looked up from reference TRBV5-4 and TRBJ1-1, is ETGVTQSPTHLIKTRGQQVTLRCSSQSGHNTVSWYQQALGQGPQFIFQYYREEENGRGNFPPRFSGLQFPNYSSELNVNALELDDSALYLCASSQVDTEAFFGQGTRLTVV.

This sequence joins TRBV5-3 and TRBJ2-2, with TRBD2 matching over 9 bases. TRBV5-3 is placed among ORFs of uncertain function. Trimming cost V 3 bases and J 4 bases; bases outside gene matches: 7. The CDR3 spans 16 residues. For the CDR3, the DNA is TGTGCCAGAAGCTCTCCAGCGGGAGGCGCCACCGGGGAGCTGTTTTTT. Residues: CARSSPAGGATGELFF.

This chain joins TRBV24-1 and TRBJ2-5; 10 nucleotides line up with TRBD2. This CDR3 has 16 amino acids. Germline assignment: CDR1 KGHDR and CDR2 SFDVKD. The V segment lost 8 bases and the J segment 0 bases; nucleotides outside the gene matches: 8. CDR3 sequence: CATTQVAGGHQETQYF. The CDR3 DNA sequence: TGTGCCACCACCCAGGTAGCGGGAGGCCACCAAGAGACCCAGTACTTC.

The chain recombines TRBV12-3 or TRBV12-4 with TRBJ2-1; no firm D call. The V end was cut by 3 bases, the J end by 5 bases, with 8 bases between. This CDR3 has 13 residues. The CDR3 here is CASSLVYDNEQFF. The CDR3 DNA reads TGTGCCAGCAGTTTGGTCTATGACAATGAGCAGTTCTTC.

The chain employs TRBV7-2 and TRBJ2-7, with 9 positions matching TRBD2. Germline CDR1 and CDR2: SGHTA and FQGNSA. With V trimmed by 2 bases and J by 7 bases, 15 bases remained unmatched. The CDR3 has 17 amino acids. The CDR3: CASSLRDWGLARREQYF. The CDR3 DNA reads TGTGCCAGCAGCTTACGCGATTGGGGACTAGCCCGACGGGAGCAGTACTTC.

This rearrangement joins TRBV15 to TRBJ2-6; possibly TRBD1 for D (6 bases). The germline V gene encodes CDR1 LNHNV and CDR2 YYDKDF (reference sequence). This CDR3 spans 19 amino acids. The V and J ends lost 4 bases and 1 base respectively, with 20 bases between them. The CDR3 DNA reads TGTGCCACCAGCAAAAGGTCAGGGGATCTTAAATCTGGGGCCAACGTCCTGACTTTC. It yields the protein CATSKRSGDLKSGANVLTF.

This rearrangement joins TRBV7-6 to TRBJ2-7; 11 nucleotides agree with TRBD2. This CDR3 is built from 16 residues. V was clipped by 4 bases and J by 2 bases; unmatched bases: 7. Germline CDR1 is SGHVS and CDR2 is FNYEAQ. CDR3 region: CASSSEGTSGAYEQYF. The CDR3 nucleotides are TGTGCCAGCAGCTCCGAAGGGACTAGCGGTGCCTACGAGCAGTACTTC.

The rearrangement uses TRBV19 and TRBJ1-2; the match to TRBD1 covers 8 bases. The J segment lost 4 bases and the V segment lost 4 bases, leaving 8 bases of the junction unmatched. This CDR3 comprises 15 residues. Per the germline V gene, CDR1 is LNHDA and CDR2 is SQIVND (reference sequence). CDR3 protein: CASSTPQQGVYGYTF. The DNA of the CDR3 is TGTGCCAGTAGTACCCCTCAACAGGGGGTCTATGGCTACACCTTC. Full variable domain (rest looked up from reference TRBV19 and TRBJ1-2): DGGITQSPKYLFRKEGQNVTLSCEQNLNHDAMYWYRQDPGQGLRLIYYSQIVNDFQKGDIAEGYSVSREKKESFPLTVTSAQKNPTAFYLCASSTPQQGVYGYTFGSGTRLTVV.

The rearrangement links TRBV27 to TRBJ1-2, with a possible D match to TRBD1 (5 bases). The germline CDR1 and CDR2 sequences are MNHEY and SMNVEV (reference sequence). The CDR3 loop spans 13 amino acids. V was shortened by 2 bases and J by 8 bases, with 12 bases between the two germline ends. The CDR3 loop is CASSLKDNFGYTF. CDR3 DNA: TGTGCCAGCAGTTTAAAGGACAATTTCGGCTACACCTTC.

This chain links TRBV28 with TRBJ2-3; D is possibly TRBD2 (5 bases). Trimming removed 7 bases at V and 0 bases at J, with 20 bases between. The CDR3 spans 17 residues. Looked up from germline, CDR1 is MDHEN and CDR2 is SYDVKM. The CDR3 DNA reads as TGTGCCAGCACCCCGGCGGGCGGACTTACTAGCACAGATACGCAGTATTTT. This gives the protein CASTPAGGLTSTDTQYF.

The table lists this clone with a count of one. V and J are TRBV2 and TRBJ2-1, with 10 bases lining up with TRBD2. Germline CDR1 and CDR2: SNHLY and FYNNEI. The CDR3 consists of 14 residues. Trimming cost V 8 bases and J 7 bases; bases outside gene matches: 8. In nucleotides, the CDR3 is TGTGCCAGCCAAGCGGGAGGGCCGAAGAATGAGCAGTTCTTC. Translated: CASQAGGPKNEQFF.

The chain recombines TRBV5-6 with TRBJ2-7; the D gene is possibly TRBD1 (5 bases). This CDR3 contains 13 residues. From germline, CDR1 is SGHDT and CDR2 YYEEEE. The germline V and J ends were trimmed by 3 bases and 2 bases, with 9 bases remaining between them. Here the CDR3 DNA reads TGTGCCAGCAGCTGGGGCCAGGCCTACGAGCAGTACTTC. Encoded protein: CASSWGQAYEQYF.

The J gene is TRBJ1-1, the V gene TRBV19; D is unresolved. V lost 1 base and J 1 base, leaving 10 bases between the germline ends. From germline, CDR1 is LNHDA and CDR2 SQIVND (reference sequence). This CDR3 region has 15 residues. Here the CDR3 reads CASSIVAGSNTEAFF. As DNA, the CDR3 is TGTGCCAGTAGTATAGTAGCCGGGTCGAACACTGAAGCTTTCTTT.

The gene calls are TRBV12-3 or TRBV12-4 and TRBJ2-1; TRBD1 matches at 7 bases. This CDR3 region has 13 residues. J was trimmed by 9 bases and V by 7 bases; bases with no gene match: 9. The CDR3 nucleotides are TGTGCCAGCATCCACAGGGGATTCACTGAGCAGTTCTTC. Translation gives CASIHRGFTEQFF.

The V call is TRBV4-2, the J call TRBJ1-2; a possible D gene is TRBD1 (5 bases). The length of the CDR3 is 15 residues. Trimming left V 0 bases short and J 8 bases short, with 16 bases between. Germline CDR1 reads LGHNA; CDR2 reads YNFKEQ. For the CDR3, the DNA is TGTGCCAGCAGCCAAGAGTTCACAGGTGAATGGGGCTACACCTTC. Its translation is CASSQEFTGEWGYTF.

DNA of the CDR3: TGTGCCTGGAGTGGTGCGGGGGGGCGAGACACTGAAGCTTTCTTT. Protein sequence: CAWSGAGGRDTEAFF. The chain has TRBV30 and TRBJ1-1, with TRBD1 as a possible D gene (6 bases). Trimming cost V 1 base and J 3 bases, with 15 bases left between them. There are 15 residues in the CDR3. Germline CDR1 reads GTSNPN; CDR2 reads SVGIG (reference sequence). Full variable domain (missing parts from reference TRBV30 and TRBJ1-1): SQTIHQWPATLVQPVGSPLSLECTVEGTSNPNLYWYRQAAGRGLQLLFYSVGIGQISSEVPQNLSASRPQDRQFILSSKKLLLSDSGFYLCAWSGAGGRDTEAFFGQGTRLTVV.

The chain employs TRBV4-2 and TRBJ2-1, with D maybe TRBD1 (6 bases). Deletions cut 4 bases from V and 8 bases from J, with 18 bases between. The CDR3 has 15 residues. The V gene's germline CDR1 is LGHNA and CDR2 YNFKEQ. CDR3 in amino acids: CASSPGVAEHDEQFF. The CDR3 DNA follows: TGTGCCAGCAGCCCAGGGGTCGCGGAGCATGATGAGCAGTTCTTC.

The gene calls are TRBV9 and TRBJ2-1, with 10 positions matching TRBD1. V gave up 0 bases and J gave up 10 bases; unmatched junction bases: 10. The CDR3 runs to 16 residues. Germline V lookup: CDR1 SGDLS, CDR2 YYNGEE. As DNA, the CDR3 is TGTGCCAGCAGCGTAGGGGGGACAGGGGAGGCGTGGGAGCAGTTCTTC. Translation: CASSVGGTGEAWEQFF.

This chain connects TRBV9 to TRBJ1-4; D is perhaps TRBD1 (5 bases). The V gene's germline CDR1 is SGDLS and CDR2 YYNGEE. The V and J ends lost 3 bases and 5 bases respectively, with 14 bases between them. The CDR3 is 15 residues long. The CDR3 loop is CASSARRGGNEKLFF. The CDR3 DNA sequence: TGTGCCAGCAGCGCCCGACGGGGGGGAAATGAAAAACTGTTTTTT.

This clone was found once. The chain joins TRBV5-5 to TRBJ2-7, with TRBD2 as a possible D gene (7 bases). The CDR3 length is 15 residues. CDR1 SGHKS and CDR2 YYEKEE come from the germline V gene (reference sequence). Trimming removed 2 bases from V and 4 bases from J, with 16 bases in between. CDR3 in DNA: TGTGCCAGCAGCTTCGATGCGGGGGCTCAATACGAGCAGTACTTC. It is translated as CASSFDAGAQYEQYF.